The present TCR beta chain was sequenced within a study of blood T cells in healthy people across ages. A second PCR of about 7 to 11 cycles used a sample-barcoded 5' primer and a J-beta primer mix. The authors tagged each cDNA molecule using a template-switch adaptor with 12 random nucleotides. TCRdb passed the 5' RACE reads through MiXCR, listing each CDR3 protein once. This sample has approximately 800,000 distinct CDR3 sequences, with roughly 26% found just once. CDR3 size: 14 residues. Germline CDR1 ENHRY, CDR2 SYGVKD. The data were also submitted as part of a second study, on T cells of mothers and their children.

V usage is TRBV10-3 and J usage is TRBJ2-7, with D unclear. The J call may be incorrect, as the DNA end agrees better with TRBJ2-5. Sequenced input: blood. The source is a boy between 10 and 17 years old in good health. The CDR3 protein is CAISESASQETQYF. CDR3 nucleotides: TGTGCCATCAGTGAGTCAGCCAGCCAAGAGACCCAGTACTTC.